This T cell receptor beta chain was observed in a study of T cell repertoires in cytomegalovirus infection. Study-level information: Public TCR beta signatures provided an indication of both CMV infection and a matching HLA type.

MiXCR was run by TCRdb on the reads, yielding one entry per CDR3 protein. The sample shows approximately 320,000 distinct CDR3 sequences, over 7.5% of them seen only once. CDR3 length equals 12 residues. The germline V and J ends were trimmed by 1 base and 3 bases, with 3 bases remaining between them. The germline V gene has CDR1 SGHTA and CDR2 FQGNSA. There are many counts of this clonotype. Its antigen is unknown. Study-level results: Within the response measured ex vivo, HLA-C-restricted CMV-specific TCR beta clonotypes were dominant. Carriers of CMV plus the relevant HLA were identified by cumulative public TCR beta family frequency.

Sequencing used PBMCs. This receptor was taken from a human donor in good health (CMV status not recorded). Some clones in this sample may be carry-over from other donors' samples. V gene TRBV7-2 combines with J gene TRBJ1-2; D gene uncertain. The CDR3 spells CASSLVDYGYTF. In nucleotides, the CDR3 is TGTGCCAGCAGCTTAGTGGACTATGGCTACACCTTC. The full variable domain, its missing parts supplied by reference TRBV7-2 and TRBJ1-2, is GAGVSQSPSNKVTEKGKDVELRCDPISGHTALYWYRQSLGQGLEFLIYFQGNSAPDKSGLPSDRFSAERTGGSVSTLTIQRTQQEDSAVYLCASSLVDYGYTFGSGTRLTVV.